This T cell receptor (beta chain) comes out of a study of shared clonotypes between healthy human individuals. Profiled with immunoSEQ multiplex PCR; TCRdb holds only in-frame clones, not every one. The profile shows roughly 760,000 clones, roughly 70% of them singletons. With 2 bases clipped from V and 3 bases from J, the junction kept 5 bases outside the gene matches. This CDR3 is 16 amino acids long. Germline values: CDR1 SGHNT, CDR2 YYREEE (reference sequence). The source material was memory CD4+ T cells sorted from blood. Subset: CD45RA-negative fraction. The rearrangement links TRBV5-4 to TRBJ2-1; 10 nucleotides agree with TRBD2. This sequence was found in a woman aged 30 to 39 in good health. The CDR3 region is CASSFSAGGHYNEQFF. The CDR3 nucleotides are TGTGCCAGCAGCTTTTCAGCGGGAGGGCACTACAATGAGCAGTTCTTC.